These 5 T cell receptor beta chains share one sample of origin, sequenced in a study of control samples from healthy donors and cancer patients. Using immunoSEQ multiplex PCR, the repertoire was profiled, and TCRdb retains in-frame clones only, with some absent. The data contain 100,000 to 150,000 clones, more than 80% of them singletons. Material: blood. All receptors come from a man aged 40-55 years in good health.

A single count supports this clone. V is TRBV28 and J is TRBJ1-1, with a possible D match to TRBD1 (5 bases). Germline CDR1 reads MDHEN; CDR2 reads SYDVKM. CDR3 length equals 17 residues. V was shortened by 2 bases and J by 4 bases, with 20 bases between the two germline ends. This CDR3 is CASSLPRPGLGGTEAFF. The CDR3, as DNA: TGTGCCAGCAGTTTACCCCGACCGGGACTCGGGGGCACTGAAGCTTTCTTT. The whole variable domain, filled in from reference TRBV28 and TRBJ1-1, reads DVKVTQSSRYLVKRTGEKVFLECVQDMDHENMFWYRQDPGLGLRLIYFSYDVKMKEKGDIPEGYSVSREKKERFSLILESASTNQTSMYLCASSLPRPGLGGTEAFFGQGTRLTVV.

This chain uses TRBV7-8 with TRBJ1-6; 9 bases fit TRBD1. Germline CDR1 and CDR2: SGHVS and FQNEAQ. CDR3 length: 16 amino acids. J was trimmed by 6 bases and V by 0 bases; bases with no gene match: 3. CDR3 loop: CASSLAGTGSNSPLHF. CDR3 DNA sequence: TGTGCCAGCAGCTTAGCTGGGACAGGGAGTAATTCACCCCTCCACTTT. The entire variable domain, with the rest obtained from reference TRBV7-8 and TRBJ1-6, is as follows: GAGVSQSPRYKVAKRGQDVALRCDPISGHVSLFWYQQALGQGPEFLTYFQNEAQLDKSGLPSDRFFAERPEGSVSTLKIQRTQQEDSAVYLCASSLAGTGSNSPLHFGNGTRLTVT.

This clone was seen once. The chain uses TRBV2 and TRBJ1-2; D gene unclear. Between the trimmed V and J ends, which lost 4 bases and 8 bases, there was a span of 11 bases. The germline gives CDR1 SNHLY, CDR2 FYNNEI. The CDR3 has 12 residues. The CDR3, as DNA: TGTGCCAGCAGTGTAGGTACGCGGGGCTACACCTTC. Translation: CASSVGTRGYTF.

The chain uses TRBV12-3 or TRBV12-4 and TRBJ1-3, with D possibly TRBD1 on 6 matching bases. The CDR3 contains 12 residues. V was cut by 6 bases and J by 11 bases, with 14 bases left in between. CDR3 DNA sequence: TGTGCCAGCAGGACGCGGGACAACTCCATATATTTT. This encodes CASRTRDNSIYF.

The chain carries TRBV7-8 and TRBJ2-7, with 8 bases matching TRBD2. The junction had 10 bases not matched to a gene; V was cut back by 6 bases and J by 0 bases. The CDR3 totals 16 residues. The V gene's germline CDR1 is SGHVS and CDR2 FQNEAQ. CDR3 in amino acids: CASSRPGGDFSYEQYF. In nucleotides, the CDR3 is TGTGCCAGCAGTCGGCCGGGAGGGGACTTCTCCTACGAGCAGTACTTC.